The following is a T cell receptor (beta chain) sequence with its context. Its specificity is not known. This record comes from a study of cytomegalovirus exposure and HLA in healthy donors. Study-wide results and caveats: In a later analysis, V- and J-gene trimming of beta chains associated with a DCLRE1C missense variant, replicated independently. HLA allele associations emerged for about 18,000 TCR beta sequences in a later analysis, at 0.05 false discovery rate. The study listed roughly 160 cytomegalovirus-associated TCR beta chains.

The PCR was carried out with 60 Vbeta primers and 13 Jbeta primers. The method was immunoSEQ multiplex PCR; TCRdb's version includes in-frame clones alone and lacks a portion of them. The sample holds 100,000 to 150,000 clones, 83% seen once. Sequences were obtained from PBMCs. This sequence was found in a man aged 18 to 30 in good health and CMV-seropositive.

The CDR3 nucleotides are TGTGCCAGCAGCCCCAGGCGGGGTGGTTACGAGCAGTACTTC. Translating it yields CASSPRRGGYEQYF. The genes are TRBV9 and TRBJ2-5, with a possible D match to TRBD2 (6 bases). The last part of the DNA fits TRBJ2-7 better; the J call may be wrong. Germline values: CDR1 SGDLS, CDR2 YYNGEE. The CDR3 spans 14 residues.